A selection of T cell receptor beta chains follows, all from one sample in a study of identical twins. TCRdb passed the 5' RACE reads through MiXCR, listing each CDR3 protein once. In the table there are approximately 260,000 distinct CDR3 sequences, roughly 8% of which are singletons. These records were also assigned to another study, of yellow fever vaccine responses in identical twins.

Material: CD8+ T cells sorted from blood. The receptors come from a woman under 30 in good health. Each CDR3 is given without its conserved first and last residue.

j_gene: TRBJ1-3; v_gene: TRBV9; CDR3aa: ASSGTGENTIY
j_gene: TRBJ2-7; v_gene: TRBV12-3/TRBV12-4; CDR3aa: ASSNRGFYEQY
j_gene: TRBJ2-1; v_gene: TRBV29-1; CDR3aa: SVPGGSSYNEQF
j_gene: TRBJ1-5; v_gene: TRBV15; CDR3aa: ATSRVPGQPQH
j_gene: TRBJ2-1; v_gene: TRBV7-6; CDR3aa: ASQAGVGSYNEQF
j_gene: TRBJ2-5; v_gene: TRBV9; CDR3aa: ASSDGTGALQETQY
j_gene: TRBJ2-7; v_gene: TRBV27; CDR3aa: ASVDSLSYEQY
j_gene: TRBJ2-1; v_gene: TRBV12-3/TRBV12-4; CDR3aa: ASSEGTSGSNEQF
j_gene: TRBJ2-5; v_gene: TRBV4-3; CDR3aa: ASSQGLAGAETQY
j_gene: TRBJ2-2; v_gene: TRBV7-9; CDR3aa: ASSLGSLTGELF
j_gene: TRBJ2-7; v_gene: TRBV20-1; CDR3aa: SARSSGGAGEQY
j_gene: TRBJ1-4; v_gene: TRBV7-2; CDR3aa: ASSLVAGTVEKLF
j_gene: TRBJ1-1; v_gene: TRBV6-2/TRBV6-3; CDR3aa: ASNIQGRLTEAF
j_gene: TRBJ2-7; v_gene: TRBV5-4; CDR3aa: ASSPTDNSAYEQY
j_gene: TRBJ2-1; v_gene: TRBV7-9; CDR3aa: ASSLPPRGEQF
j_gene: TRBJ2-3; v_gene: TRBV2; CDR3aa: ASTGTDPTDTQY
j_gene: TRBJ1-1; v_gene: TRBV20-1; CDR3aa: SARERGNTEAF
j_gene: TRBJ2-7; v_gene: TRBV10-3; CDR3aa: AIMVPSSYEQY
j_gene: TRBJ2-7; v_gene: TRBV7-8; CDR3aa: ASRERDNYEQY
j_gene: TRBJ2-1; v_gene: TRBV6-1; CDR3aa: ASSVGGEANEQF
j_gene: TRBJ2-7; v_gene: TRBV28; CDR3aa: ASSLSNPGQTYEQY
j_gene: TRBJ1-3; v_gene: TRBV3-1; CDR3aa: ASSQASAPGVYSNYENTIY
j_gene: TRBJ2-3; v_gene: TRBV5-6; CDR3aa: ASSLGLWWRGADTQY
j_gene: TRBJ2-1; v_gene: TRBV28; CDR3aa: ASERSPQGYNEQF
j_gene: TRBJ2-7; v_gene: TRBV5-6; CDR3aa: ASSSIRDEQY
j_gene: TRBJ2-7; v_gene: TRBV4-3; CDR3aa: ASSPGRIDSYEQY
j_gene: TRBJ2-1; v_gene: TRBV4-3; CDR3aa: ASSQDQLATYNEQF
j_gene: TRBJ1-5; v_gene: TRBV28; CDR3aa: ASRGDRGRGRQPQH
j_gene: TRBJ2-1; v_gene: TRBV29-1; CDR3aa: SVAGLAGLSSYNEQF
j_gene: TRBJ2-7; v_gene: TRBV7-2; CDR3aa: ASSQTSGFYEQY
j_gene: TRBJ2-2; v_gene: TRBV5-1; CDR3aa: ASSLVGAGGELF
j_gene: TRBJ2-1; v_gene: TRBV12-3/TRBV12-4; CDR3aa: ASTVGDSYNEQF
j_gene: TRBJ2-3; v_gene: TRBV30; CDR3aa: AWMGPPREADTQY
j_gene: TRBJ2-6; v_gene: TRBV12-3/TRBV12-4; CDR3aa: ASRYRDSGANVLT
j_gene: TRBJ2-7; v_gene: TRBV6-1; CDR3aa: ASSEESGGAYEQY
j_gene: TRBJ2-1; v_gene: TRBV6-2/TRBV6-3; CDR3aa: ASSYDRSSYNEQF
j_gene: TRBJ2-7; v_gene: TRBV7-2; CDR3aa: ASSLRVGDHEQY
j_gene: TRBJ2-5; v_gene: TRBV5-6; CDR3aa: ASSPVGETQY
j_gene: TRBJ2-7; v_gene: TRBV28; CDR3aa: ASSSSGTGLLYEQY
j_gene: TRBJ2-7; v_gene: TRBV7-9; CDR3aa: ASSRPSGGEYEQY
j_gene: TRBJ2-7; v_gene: TRBV27; CDR3aa: ASSLQEGAYEQY
j_gene: TRBJ2-2; v_gene: TRBV6-5; CDR3aa: ASSYSWTVTGELF
j_gene: TRBJ2-7; v_gene: TRBV29-1; CDR3aa: SVEGDLFYEQY
j_gene: TRBJ2-1; v_gene: TRBV11-2; CDR3aa: ASSLGAGQGTYNEQF
j_gene: TRBJ2-1; v_gene: TRBV20-1; CDR3aa: SAHRDQSSDEQF
j_gene: TRBJ2-5; v_gene: TRBV4-1; CDR3aa: ASRGVFEETQY
j_gene: TRBJ2-3; v_gene: TRBV7-9; CDR3aa: ASSLLGLGDTQY
j_gene: TRBJ2-1; v_gene: TRBV6-2/TRBV6-3; CDR3aa: ASSFGVRIRDRADNEQF
j_gene: TRBJ2-7; v_gene: TRBV7-6; CDR3aa: ASSLGPGLEYEQY
j_gene: TRBJ2-7; v_gene: TRBV29-1; CDR3aa: SVGQGARVSYEQY